This TCR beta chain was recorded in a study of shared clonotypes between healthy human individuals. The CDR3 has 12 amino acids. Trimming left V 2 bases short and J 2 bases short, with 4 bases between. CDR1 and CDR2 (germline): MNHNS, SASEGT. Study-wide results and caveats: Despite large depth, sorted-subset datasets appeared incompletely sequenced. When compared with the clonotypes that were shared by all four sorted-subset donors, the non-shared clonotypes turned out to have lower generation probabilities.

This clone was seen a single time. What it recognizes is unknown. TCRdb keeps only in-frame clones here, not all; method: immunoSEQ multiplex PCR. The data hold about 180,000 clones, with roughly 91% observed a single time. This clonotype was obtained from a woman aged 25 to 45 in good health. The rearrangement links TRBV6-1 to TRBJ2-7; D is undetermined. Material: naive CD4+ T cells sorted from blood. As to subset: CD45RA+ positively selected. The CDR3 sequence is CASSEMPYEQYF. The CDR3 coding sequence is TGTGCCAGCAGTGAAATGCCCTACGAGCAGTACTTC.